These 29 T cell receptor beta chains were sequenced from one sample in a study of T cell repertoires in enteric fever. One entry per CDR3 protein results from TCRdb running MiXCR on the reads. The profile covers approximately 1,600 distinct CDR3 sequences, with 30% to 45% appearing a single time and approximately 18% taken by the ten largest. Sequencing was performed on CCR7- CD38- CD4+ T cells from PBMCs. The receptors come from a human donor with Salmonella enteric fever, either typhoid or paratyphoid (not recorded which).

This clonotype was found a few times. CDR3: CASSLLPTGDYNEQFF. CDR3 DNA: TGCGCCAGCAGCTTACTCCCGACAGGAGACTACAATGAGCAGTTCTTC. V is TRBV5-1 and J is TRBJ2-1; tentative D call: TRBD1 (6 bases). The V gene's germline CDR1 is SGHRS and CDR2 YFSETQ. V gave up 2 bases and J gave up 3 bases, with 15 bases separating them. The CDR3 contains 16 residues. The full variable domain, completed using reference TRBV5-1 and TRBJ2-1, is KAGVTQTPRYLIKTRGQQVTLSCSPISGHRSVSWYQQTPGQGLQFLFEYFSETQRNKGNFPGRFSGRQFSNSRSEMNVSTLELGDSALYLCASSLLPTGDYNEQFFGPGTRLTVL.

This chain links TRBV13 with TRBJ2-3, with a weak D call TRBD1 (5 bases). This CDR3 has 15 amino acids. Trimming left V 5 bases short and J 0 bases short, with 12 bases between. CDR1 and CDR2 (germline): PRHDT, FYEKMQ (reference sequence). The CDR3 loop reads CASSPGFTSTDTQYF. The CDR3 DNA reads TGTGCCAGCAGCCCAGGGTTTACTAGCACAGATACGCAGTATTTT.

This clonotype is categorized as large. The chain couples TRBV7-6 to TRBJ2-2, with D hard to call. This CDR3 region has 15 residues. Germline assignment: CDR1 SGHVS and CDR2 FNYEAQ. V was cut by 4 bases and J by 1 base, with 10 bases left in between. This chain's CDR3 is CASSSLQMNTGELFF. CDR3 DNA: TGTGCCAGCAGCTCCCTACAAATGAACACCGGGGAGCTGTTTTTT.

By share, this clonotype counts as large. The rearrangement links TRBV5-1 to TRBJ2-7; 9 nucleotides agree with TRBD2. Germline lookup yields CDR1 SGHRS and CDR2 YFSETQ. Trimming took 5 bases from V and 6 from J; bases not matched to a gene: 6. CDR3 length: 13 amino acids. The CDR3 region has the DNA TGCGCCAGCAGTCCCGGGACTAGCCGCGAGCAGTACTTC. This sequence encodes CASSPGTSREQYF.

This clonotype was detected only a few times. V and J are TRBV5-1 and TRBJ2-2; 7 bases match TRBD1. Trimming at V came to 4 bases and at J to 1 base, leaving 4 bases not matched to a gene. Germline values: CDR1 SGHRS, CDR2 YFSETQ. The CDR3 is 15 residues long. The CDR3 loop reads CASSIQGWNTGELFF. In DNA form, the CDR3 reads TGCGCCAGCAGCATACAGGGGTGGAACACCGGGGAGCTGTTTTTT.

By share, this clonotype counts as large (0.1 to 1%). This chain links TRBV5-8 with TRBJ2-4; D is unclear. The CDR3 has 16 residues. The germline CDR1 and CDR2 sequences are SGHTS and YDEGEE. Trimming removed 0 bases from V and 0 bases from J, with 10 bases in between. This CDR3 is CASSLVRILAKNIQYF. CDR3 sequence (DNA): TGTGCCAGCAGCTTGGTTCGGATACTAGCCAAAAACATTCAGTACTTC.

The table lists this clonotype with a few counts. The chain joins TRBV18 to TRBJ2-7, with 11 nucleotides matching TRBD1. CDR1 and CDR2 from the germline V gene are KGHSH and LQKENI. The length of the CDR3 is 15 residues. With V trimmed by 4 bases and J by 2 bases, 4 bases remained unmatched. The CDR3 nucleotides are TGTGCCAGCTCACGACCGGGACAGGGGGCCTACGAGCAGTACTTC. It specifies CASSRPGQGAYEQYF.

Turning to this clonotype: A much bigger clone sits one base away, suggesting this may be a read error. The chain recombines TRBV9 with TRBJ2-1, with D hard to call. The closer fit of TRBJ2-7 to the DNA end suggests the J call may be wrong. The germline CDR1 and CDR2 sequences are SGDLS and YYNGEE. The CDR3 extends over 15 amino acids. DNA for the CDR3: TGTGCCAGCAGCGTAGGCGTGGTCACAGCCTACGAGCAGTACTTC. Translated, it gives CASSVGVVTAYEQYF.

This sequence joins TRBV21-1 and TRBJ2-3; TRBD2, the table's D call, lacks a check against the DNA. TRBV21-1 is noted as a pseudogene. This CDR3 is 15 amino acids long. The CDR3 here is CASRIIAGVPDTQYF. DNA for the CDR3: TGTGCCAGCAGGATAATAGCGGGAGTGCCAGATACGCAGTATTTT.

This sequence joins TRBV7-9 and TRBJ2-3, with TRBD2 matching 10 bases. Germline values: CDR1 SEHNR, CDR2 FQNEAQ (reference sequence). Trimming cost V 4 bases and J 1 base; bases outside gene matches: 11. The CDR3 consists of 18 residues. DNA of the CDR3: TGTGCCAGCAGCTCAGGGGCTAGCGGGAGAATCGGCACAGATACGCAGTATTTT. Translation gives CASSSGASGRIGTDTQYF.

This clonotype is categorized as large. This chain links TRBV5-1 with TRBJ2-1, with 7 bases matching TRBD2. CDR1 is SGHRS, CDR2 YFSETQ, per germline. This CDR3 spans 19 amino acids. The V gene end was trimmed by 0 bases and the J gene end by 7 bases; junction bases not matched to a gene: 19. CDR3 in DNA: TGCGCCAGCAGCTTGGGGATTTTGGCGGGAGTGCAGAAAGGGAATGAGCAGTTCTTC. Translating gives CASSLGILAGVQKGNEQFF. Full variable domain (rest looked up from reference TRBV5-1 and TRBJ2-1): KAGVTQTPRYLIKTRGQQVTLSCSPISGHRSVSWYQQTPGQGLQFLFEYFSETQRNKGNFPGRFSGRQFSNSRSEMNVSTLELGDSALYLCASSLGILAGVQKGNEQFFGPGTRLTVL.

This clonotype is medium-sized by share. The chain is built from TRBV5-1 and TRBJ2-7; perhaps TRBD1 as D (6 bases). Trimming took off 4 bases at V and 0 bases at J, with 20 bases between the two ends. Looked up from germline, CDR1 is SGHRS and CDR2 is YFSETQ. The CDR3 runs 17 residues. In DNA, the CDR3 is TGCGCCAGCAGCCCCCACACGTCGACAGGATACTCCTACGAGCAGTACTTC. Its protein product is CASSPHTSTGYSYEQYF.

CDR3 protein: CASSLSSAGMNTEAFF. CDR3 bases: TGCGCCAGCAGCTTGTCGTCTGCGGGGATGAACACTGAAGCTTTCTTT. The gene calls are TRBV5-1 and TRBJ1-1, with D hard to call. The V end lost 1 base, the J end lost 0 bases, and 13 bases lay between the germline ends. Germline-derived CDR1 and CDR2 are SGHRS and YFSETQ. There are 16 residues in the CDR3. The full variable domain, rest sourced from reference TRBV5-1 and TRBJ1-1, is KAGVTQTPRYLIKTRGQQVTLSCSPISGHRSVSWYQQTPGQGLQFLFEYFSETQRNKGNFPGRFSGRQFSNSRSEMNVSTLELGDSALYLCASSLSSAGMNTEAFFGQGTRLTVV.

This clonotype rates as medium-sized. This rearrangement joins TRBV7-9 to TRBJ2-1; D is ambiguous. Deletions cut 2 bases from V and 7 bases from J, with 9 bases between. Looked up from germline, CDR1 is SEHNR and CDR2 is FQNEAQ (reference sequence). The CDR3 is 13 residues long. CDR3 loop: CASSLMWGNEQFF. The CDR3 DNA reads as TGTGCCAGCAGCTTAATGTGGGGAAATGAGCAGTTCTTC.

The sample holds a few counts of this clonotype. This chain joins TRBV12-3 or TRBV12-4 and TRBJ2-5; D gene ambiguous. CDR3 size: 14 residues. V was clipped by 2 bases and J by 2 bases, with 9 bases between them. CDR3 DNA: TGTGCCAGCAGTTTACCCGTCTCGCAAGAGACCCAGTACTTC. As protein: CASSLPVSQETQYF.

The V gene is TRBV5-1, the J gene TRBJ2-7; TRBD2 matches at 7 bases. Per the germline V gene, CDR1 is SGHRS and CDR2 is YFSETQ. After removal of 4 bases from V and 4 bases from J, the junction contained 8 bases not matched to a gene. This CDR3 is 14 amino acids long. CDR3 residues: CASSATSANYEQYF. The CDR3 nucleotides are TGCGCCAGCAGCGCCACTAGCGCCAATTACGAGCAGTACTTC.

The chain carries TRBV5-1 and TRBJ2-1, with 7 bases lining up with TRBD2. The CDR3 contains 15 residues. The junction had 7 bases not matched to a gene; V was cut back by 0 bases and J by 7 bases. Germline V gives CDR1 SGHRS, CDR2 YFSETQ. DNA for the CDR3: TGCGCCAGCAGCTTGGTGGCGGGAGTGGAGAATGAGCAGTTCTTC. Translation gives CASSLVAGVENEQFF.

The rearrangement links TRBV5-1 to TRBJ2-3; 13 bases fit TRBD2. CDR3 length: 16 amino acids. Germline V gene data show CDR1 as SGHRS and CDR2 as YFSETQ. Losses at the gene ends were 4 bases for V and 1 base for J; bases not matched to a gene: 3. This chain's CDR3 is CASSVGLAGGTDTQYF. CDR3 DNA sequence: TGCGCCAGCAGCGTAGGACTAGCGGGAGGCACAGATACGCAGTATTTT.

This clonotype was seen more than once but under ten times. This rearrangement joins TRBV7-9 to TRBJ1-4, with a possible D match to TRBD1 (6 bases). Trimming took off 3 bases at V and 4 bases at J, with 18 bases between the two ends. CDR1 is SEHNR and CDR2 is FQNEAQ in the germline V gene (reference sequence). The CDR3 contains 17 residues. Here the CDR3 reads CASSFGRQVLHNEKLFF. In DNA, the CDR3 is TGTGCCAGCAGCTTTGGGCGACAGGTTCTTCATAATGAAAAACTGTTTTTT.

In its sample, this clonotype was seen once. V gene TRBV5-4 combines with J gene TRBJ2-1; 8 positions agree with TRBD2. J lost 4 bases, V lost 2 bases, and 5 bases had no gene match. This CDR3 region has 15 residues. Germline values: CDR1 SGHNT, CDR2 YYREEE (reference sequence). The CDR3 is CASSLPRGGYNEQFF. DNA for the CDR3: TGTGCCAGCAGCTTACCTCGCGGGGGGTACAATGAGCAGTTCTTC.

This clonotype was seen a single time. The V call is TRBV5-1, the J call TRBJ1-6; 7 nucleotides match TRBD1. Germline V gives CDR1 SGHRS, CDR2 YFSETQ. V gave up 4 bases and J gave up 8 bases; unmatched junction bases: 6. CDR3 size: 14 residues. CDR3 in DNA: TGCGCCAGCAGCCTATCCGGGACAGATTCACCCCTCCACTTT. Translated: CASSLSGTDSPLHF. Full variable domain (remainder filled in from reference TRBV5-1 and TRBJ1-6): KAGVTQTPRYLIKTRGQQVTLSCSPISGHRSVSWYQQTPGQGLQFLFEYFSETQRNKGNFPGRFSGRQFSNSRSEMNVSTLELGDSALYLCASSLSGTDSPLHFGNGTRLTVT.

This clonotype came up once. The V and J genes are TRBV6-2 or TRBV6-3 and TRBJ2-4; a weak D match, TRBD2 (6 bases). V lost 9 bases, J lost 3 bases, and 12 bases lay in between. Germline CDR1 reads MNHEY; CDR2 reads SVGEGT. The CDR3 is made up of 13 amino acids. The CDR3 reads CASRRAGKNIQYF. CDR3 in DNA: TGTGCCAGTCGGAGGGCGGGCAAAAACATTCAGTACTTC.

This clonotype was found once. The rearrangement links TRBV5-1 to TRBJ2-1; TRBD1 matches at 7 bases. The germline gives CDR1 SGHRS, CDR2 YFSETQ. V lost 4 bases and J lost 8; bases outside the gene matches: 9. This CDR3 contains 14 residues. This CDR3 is CASSRDSTGDEQFF. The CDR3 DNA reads TGCGCCAGCAGCCGGGACAGCACAGGCGATGAGCAGTTCTTC.

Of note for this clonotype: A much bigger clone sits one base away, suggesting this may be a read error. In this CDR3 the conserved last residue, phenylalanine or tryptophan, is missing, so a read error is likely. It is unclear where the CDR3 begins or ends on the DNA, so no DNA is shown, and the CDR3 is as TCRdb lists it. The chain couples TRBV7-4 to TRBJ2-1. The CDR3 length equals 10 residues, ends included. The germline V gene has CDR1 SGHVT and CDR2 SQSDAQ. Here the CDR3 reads CASSLAGLVL.

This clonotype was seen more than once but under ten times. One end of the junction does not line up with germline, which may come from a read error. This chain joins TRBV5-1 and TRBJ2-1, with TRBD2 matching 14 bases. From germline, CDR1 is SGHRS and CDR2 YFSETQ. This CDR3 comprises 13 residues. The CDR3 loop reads CASSFQGLAGAIF. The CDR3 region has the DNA TGCGCCAGCAGCTTCCAGGGACTAGCGGGAGCAATCTTC.

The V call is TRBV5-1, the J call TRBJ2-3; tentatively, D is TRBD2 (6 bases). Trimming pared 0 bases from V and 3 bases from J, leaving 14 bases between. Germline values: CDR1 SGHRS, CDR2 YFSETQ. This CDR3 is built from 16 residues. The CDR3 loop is CASSLGGASVTDTQYF. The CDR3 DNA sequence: TGCGCCAGCAGCTTGGGCGGGGCCTCCGTTACAGATACGCAGTATTTT.

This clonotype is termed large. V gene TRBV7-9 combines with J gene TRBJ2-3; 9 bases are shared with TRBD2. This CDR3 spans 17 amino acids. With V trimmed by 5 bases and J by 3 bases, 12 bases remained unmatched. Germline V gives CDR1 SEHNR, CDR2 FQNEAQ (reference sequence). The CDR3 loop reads CASSSSLAGRATDTQYF. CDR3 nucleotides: TGTGCCAGCAGCAGTTCCCTAGCGGGAAGAGCTACAGATACGCAGTATTTT.

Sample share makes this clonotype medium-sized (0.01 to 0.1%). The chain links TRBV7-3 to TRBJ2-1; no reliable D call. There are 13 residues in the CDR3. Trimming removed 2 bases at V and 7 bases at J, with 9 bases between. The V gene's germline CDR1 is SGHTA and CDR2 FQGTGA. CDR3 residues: CASSLALGNEQFF. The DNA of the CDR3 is TGTGCCAGCAGCTTAGCCCTAGGGAATGAGCAGTTCTTC.

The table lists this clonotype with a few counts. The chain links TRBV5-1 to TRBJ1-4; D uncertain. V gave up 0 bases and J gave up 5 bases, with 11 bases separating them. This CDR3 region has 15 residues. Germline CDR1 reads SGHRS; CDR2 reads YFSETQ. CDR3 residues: CASSLGIGRNEKLFF. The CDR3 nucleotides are TGCGCCAGCAGCTTGGGTATTGGACGGAATGAAAAACTGTTTTTT.